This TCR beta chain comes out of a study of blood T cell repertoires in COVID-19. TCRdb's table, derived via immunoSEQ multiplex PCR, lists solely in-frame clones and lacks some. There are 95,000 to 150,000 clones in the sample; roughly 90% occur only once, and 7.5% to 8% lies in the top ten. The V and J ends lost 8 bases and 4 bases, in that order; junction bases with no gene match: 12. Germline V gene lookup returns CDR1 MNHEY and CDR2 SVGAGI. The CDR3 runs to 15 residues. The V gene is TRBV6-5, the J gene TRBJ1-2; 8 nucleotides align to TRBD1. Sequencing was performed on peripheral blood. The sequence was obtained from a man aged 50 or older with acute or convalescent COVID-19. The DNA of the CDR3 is TGTGCCAGCCTCAGCGGACAGGGAAAAAGCTATGGCTACACCTTC. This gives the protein CASLSGQGKSYGYTF.